Listed below are T cell receptor beta chains from one sample, sequenced in a study of sequential checkpoint blockade in melanoma. The table came from immunoSEQ multiplex PCR; TCRdb's copy has only in-frame clones and leaves some out. The table shows approximately 4,500 clones, with about 20% occurring only once. The sample here was tumor tissue (inferred from file names), taken from a patient given nivolumab and ipilimumab in sequence. The receptors originated from a human donor with melanoma. CDR3s include the opening cysteine and the closing phenylalanine or tryptophan. D genes are given only for firm matches. Not every row has a clone size; where given, it reads once, few, many or a size class.

cdr3_nt cdr3_aa d_call j_call v_call clone_size
TGTGCCAGCTCACAATCCGGACAGAGGGAGACCCAGTACTTC CASSQSGQRETQYF - TRBJ2-5 TRBV18 few
TGTGCCAGCAGCGCGATAGCGGGGACGGCGAATGAGCAGTTCTTC CASSAIAGTANEQFF TRBD2 TRBJ2-1 TRBV6-8 few
TGTGCCATCCAAACCGGTATGGGCGGGTACAATGGTGAGCAGTTCTTC CAIQTGMGGYNGEQFF - TRBJ2-1 TRBV6-8 -
TGTGCCAGTAGTTTTCCAGGAGCCCAAGAGACCCAGTACTTC CASSFPGAQETQYF - TRBJ2-5 TRBV19 -
TGTGCCAGCAGAGTAACGGACTACCGGACTTCCCTCCACTTT CASRVTDYRTSLHF - TRBJ1-6 TRBV6-8 -
TGTGCCAGTTCTGCCAGGGGTAACACCGGGGAGCTGTTTTTT CASSARGNTGELFF - TRBJ2-2 TRBV19 -
TGTGCCAGCAGCCTCCGGGGGGGCCAGGATACGCAGTATTTT CASSLRGGQDTQYF TRBD2 TRBJ2-3 TRBV11-3 many
TGTGCCAGCAGCCGGCTTGGACAGGCCCTAGCTAACTATGGCTACACCTTC CASSRLGQALANYGYTF TRBD1 TRBJ1-2 TRBV11-3 many
TGTGCCAGCAGCTTAATGGCGGTTAATAATTCACCCCTCCACTTT CASSLMAVNNSPLHF - TRBJ1-6 TRBV11-3 many
TGTGCCAGCAGCCCCCGCCGGGGGTTGTTCGCTGAAGCTTTCTTT CASSPRRGLFAEAFF - TRBJ1-1 TRBV11-3 many
TGTGCCACCAACCGGTCAAGGCGGGGCTACAATGAGCAGTTCTTC CATNRSRRGYNEQFF - TRBJ2-1 TRBV15 -
TGTGCCAGCGGGCCTGGGGGCACTGAAGCTTTCTTT CASGPGGTEAFF - TRBJ1-1 TRBV6-8 -
TGTGCCAGTACGAAGGATGAGAACACCGGGGAGCTGTTTTTT CASTKDENTGELFF - TRBJ2-2 TRBV19 few
TGTGCCAGCAATCCGGGACAGGTCTATGGCTACACCTTC CASNPGQVYGYTF TRBD1 TRBJ1-2 TRBV28 -
TGTGCCAGCAGGATCGTGGTCACTGAAGCTTTCTTT CASRIVVTEAFF - TRBJ1-1 TRBV9 -
TGTGCCACCAGCGGGGACAGAGGATTTAATTCACCCCTCCACTTT CATSGDRGFNSPLHF TRBD1 TRBJ1-6 TRBV15 -
TGCGCCAGCAGCCCCCAACTAGCGGGCACAGATACGCAGTATTTT CASSPQLAGTDTQYF TRBD2 TRBJ2-3 TRBV4-1 few
TGTGCCATCAGTCTGGACAGGGTGCCGTCTGGCTACACCTTC CAISLDRVPSGYTF TRBD1 TRBJ1-2 TRBV6-8 -
TGTGCCAGCGGCCGACTAGCCTTTTATAATGATGAGCAGTTCTTC CASGRLAFYNDEQFF TRBD2 TRBJ2-1 TRBV12-5 many
TGTGCCAGTAGTATAGTAGGAGGGGGACTCACTGAAGCTTTCTTT CASSIVGGGLTEAFF - TRBJ1-1 TRBV19 few
TGTGCCAGCAGTCCGACTAGCGGGGGGGCAGATACGCAGTATTTT CASSPTSGGADTQYF TRBD2 TRBJ2-3 TRBV6-8 -
TGTGCCAGCTCAAGGGGAGCTAACTATGGCTACACCTTC CASSRGANYGYTF - TRBJ1-2 TRBV9 -
TGTGCCAGCAGTGAATCGGGGACCCAGTACTTC CASSESGTQYF - TRBJ2-5 TRBV6-7 -
TGTGCCAGTAGTAGAACCGGGACAGCGAAGAGGGTCCCCCTCCACTTT CASSRTGTAKRVPLHF TRBD1 TRBJ1-6 TRBV19 once
TGTGCCAGCTCACTATCCAAATGGGGGAACTATGGCTACACCTTC CASSLSKWGNYGYTF - TRBJ1-2 TRBV18 -
TGTGCCAGCAGCCATGGACCGGTTATGAACACTGAAGCTTTCTTT CASSHGPVMNTEAFF - TRBJ1-1 TRBV11-3 medium-sized
TGTGCCAGCAGCTATTCGACAGGAAACAATTCACCCCTCCACTTT CASSYSTGNNSPLHF - TRBJ1-6 TRBV11-3 medium-sized
TGTGCCAGCGGACGGACAGGGGCTAATGAAAAACTGTTTTTT CASGRTGANEKLFF TRBD1 TRBJ1-4 TRBV28 few
TGTGCCAGCAGCCTGACGCGGGACCAAGAGACCCAGTACTTC CASSLTRDQETQYF - TRBJ2-5 TRBV11-3 medium-sized
TGCGCCAGCAGTCAATCGAACGTGGTTGGGGGGCCGTCCGGGGAGCTGTTTTTT CASSQSNVVGGPSGELFF - TRBJ2-2 TRBV23-1 -
TGTGCCAGCAGTACGATAGACAGGGGAGACATTCAGTACTTC CASSTIDRGDIQYF TRBD1 TRBJ2-4 TRBV28 few
TGTGCCAGCTCACCGGGGGACAAGAAGTATGGCTACACCTTC CASSPGDKKYGYTF - TRBJ1-2 TRBV18 -
TGTGCCAGCATCCGAAGGACAGGAAGCACAGATACGCAGTATTTT CASIRRTGSTDTQYF TRBD1 TRBJ2-3 TRBV11-3 many
TGTGCCAGCAGCTCCCGTTGGACAGGGGTGAACATTCAGTACTTC CASSSRWTGVNIQYF TRBD1 TRBJ2-4 TRBV11-3 many